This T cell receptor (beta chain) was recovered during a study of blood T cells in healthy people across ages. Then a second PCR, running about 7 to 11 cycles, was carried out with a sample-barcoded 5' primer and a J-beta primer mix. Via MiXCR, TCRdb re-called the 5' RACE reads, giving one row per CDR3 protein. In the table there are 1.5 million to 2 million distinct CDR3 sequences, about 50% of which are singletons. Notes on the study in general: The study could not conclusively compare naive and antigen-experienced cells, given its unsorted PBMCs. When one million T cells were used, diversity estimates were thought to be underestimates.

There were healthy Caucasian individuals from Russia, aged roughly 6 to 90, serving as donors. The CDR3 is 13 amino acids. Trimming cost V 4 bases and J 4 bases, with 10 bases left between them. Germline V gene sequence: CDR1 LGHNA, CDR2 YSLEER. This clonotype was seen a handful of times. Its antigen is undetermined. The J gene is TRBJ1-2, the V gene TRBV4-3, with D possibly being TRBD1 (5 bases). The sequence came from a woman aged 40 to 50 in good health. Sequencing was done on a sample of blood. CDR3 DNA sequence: TGCGCCAGCAGCCCCGGGGCAAGCTATGGCTACACCTTC. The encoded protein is CASSPGASYGYTF.